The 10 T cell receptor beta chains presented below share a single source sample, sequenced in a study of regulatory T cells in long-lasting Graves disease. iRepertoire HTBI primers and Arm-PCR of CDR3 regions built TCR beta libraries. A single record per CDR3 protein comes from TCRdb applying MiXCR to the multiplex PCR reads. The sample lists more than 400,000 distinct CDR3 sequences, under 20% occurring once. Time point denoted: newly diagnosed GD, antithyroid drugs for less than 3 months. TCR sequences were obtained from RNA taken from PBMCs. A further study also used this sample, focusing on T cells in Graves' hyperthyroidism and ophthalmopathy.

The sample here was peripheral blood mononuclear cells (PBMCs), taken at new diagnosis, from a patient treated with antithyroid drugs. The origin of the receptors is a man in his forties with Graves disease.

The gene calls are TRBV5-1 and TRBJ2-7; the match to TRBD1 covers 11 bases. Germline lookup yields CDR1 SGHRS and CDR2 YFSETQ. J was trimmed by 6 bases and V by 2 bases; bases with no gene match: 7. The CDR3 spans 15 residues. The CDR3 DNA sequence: TGCGCCAGCAGCTTCCGGGACAGGGGGTATCTCGAGCAGTACTTC. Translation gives CASSFRDRGYLEQYF.

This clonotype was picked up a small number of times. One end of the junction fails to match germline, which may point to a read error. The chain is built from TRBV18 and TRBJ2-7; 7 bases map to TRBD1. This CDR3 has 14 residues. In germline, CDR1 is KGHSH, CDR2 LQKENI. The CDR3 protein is CASPPPTGYYEQYF. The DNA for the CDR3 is TGTGCCAGCCCACCACCGACAGGGTACTACGAGCAGTACTTC. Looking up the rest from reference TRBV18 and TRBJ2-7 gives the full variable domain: NAGVMQNPRHLVRRRGQEARLRCSPMKGHSHVYWYRQLPEEGLKFMVYLQKENIIDESGMPKERFSAEFPKEGPSILRIQQVVRGDSAAYFCASPPPTGYYEQYFGPGTRLTVT.

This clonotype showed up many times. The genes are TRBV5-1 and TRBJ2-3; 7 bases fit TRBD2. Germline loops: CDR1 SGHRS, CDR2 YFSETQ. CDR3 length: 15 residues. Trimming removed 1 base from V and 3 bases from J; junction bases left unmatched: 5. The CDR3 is CASSLRGGWTDTQYF. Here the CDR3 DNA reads TGCGCCAGCAGCTTGCGGGGAGGGTGGACAGATACGCAGTATTTT. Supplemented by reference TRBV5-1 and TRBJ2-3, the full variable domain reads KAGVTQTPRYLIKTRGQQVTLSCSPISGHRSVSWYQQTPGQGLQFLFEYFSETQRNKGNFPGRFSGRQFSNSRSEMNVSTLELGDSALYLCASSLRGGWTDTQYFGPGTRLTVL.

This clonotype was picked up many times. The CDR3 coding sequence is TGCAGCGTTGTTTGGCGGGACTCTGGGGCCAACGTCCTGACTTTC. Residues: CSVVWRDSGANVLTF. The chain combines TRBV29-1 with TRBJ2-6, with D possibly TRBD2 on 6 matching bases. Between the trimmed V and J ends, which lost 4 bases and 0 bases, there was a span of 10 bases. CDR1 and CDR2 (germline): SQVTM, ANQGSEA. This CDR3 region has 15 residues.

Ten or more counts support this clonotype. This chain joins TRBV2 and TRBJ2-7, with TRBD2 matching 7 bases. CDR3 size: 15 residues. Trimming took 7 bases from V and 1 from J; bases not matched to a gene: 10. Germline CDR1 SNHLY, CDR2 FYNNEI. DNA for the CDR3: TGTGCCAGCACCCGCGAGGAGCGGGGATCCTACGAGCAGTACTTC. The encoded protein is CASTREERGSYEQYF.

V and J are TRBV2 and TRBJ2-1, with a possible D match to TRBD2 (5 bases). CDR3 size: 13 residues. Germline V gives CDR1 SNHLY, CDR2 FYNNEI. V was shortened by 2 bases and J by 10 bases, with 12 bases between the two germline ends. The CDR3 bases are TGTGCCAGCAGTGAATCCGGGATAGGGGAGCAGTTCTTC. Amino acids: CASSESGIGEQFF.

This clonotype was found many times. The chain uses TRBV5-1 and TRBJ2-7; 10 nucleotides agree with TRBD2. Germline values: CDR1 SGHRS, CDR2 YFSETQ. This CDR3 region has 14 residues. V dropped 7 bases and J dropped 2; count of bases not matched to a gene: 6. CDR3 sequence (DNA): TGCGCCAGCGGATTAGCGGGAGGTACCTACGAGCAGTACTTC. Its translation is CASGLAGGTYEQYF.

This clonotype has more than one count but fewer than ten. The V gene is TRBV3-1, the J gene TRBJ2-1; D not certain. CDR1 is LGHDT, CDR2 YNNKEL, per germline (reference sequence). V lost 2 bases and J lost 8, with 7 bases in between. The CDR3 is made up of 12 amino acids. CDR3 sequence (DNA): TGTGCCAGCAGCCAAATGAATTATGAGCAGTTCTTC. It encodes CASSQMNYEQFF.

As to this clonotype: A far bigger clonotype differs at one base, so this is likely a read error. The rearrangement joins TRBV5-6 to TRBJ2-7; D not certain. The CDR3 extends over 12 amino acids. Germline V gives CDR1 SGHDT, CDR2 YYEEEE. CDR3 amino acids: CASNLGTYEQYF. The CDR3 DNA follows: TGTGCCAGCAACTTGGGTACCTACGAGCAGTACTTC.

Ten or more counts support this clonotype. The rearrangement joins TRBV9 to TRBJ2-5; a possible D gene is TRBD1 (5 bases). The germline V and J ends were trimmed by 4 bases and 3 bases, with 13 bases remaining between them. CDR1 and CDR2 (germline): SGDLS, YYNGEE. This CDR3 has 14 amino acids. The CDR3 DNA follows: TGTGCCAGCAGCAGAAGGACAAAGGAAGAGACCCAGTACTTC. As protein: CASSRRTKEETQYF. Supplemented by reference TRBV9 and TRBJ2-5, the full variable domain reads DSGVTQTPKHLITATGQRVTLRCSPRSGDLSVYWYQQSLDQGLQFLIQYYNGEERAKGNILERFSAQQFPDLHSELNLSSLELGDSALYFCASSRRTKEETQYFGPGTRLLVL.